This T cell receptor beta chain emerged from a study of human T cells and chemical hapten exposure. Study context: Small volume differences among pooled libraries mainly caused per-sample TCR yield variation.

Using its own MiXCR run on the RACE reads, TCRdb lists one record per CDR3 protein. There are more than 75,000 distinct CDR3 sequences in the sample; about a tenth occur only once, and approximately 2% lies in the top ten. Time point defined: patch test 2, 6 weeks after DPC sensitization. The treatment: therapeutic diphenylcyclopropenone sensitization with weekly scalp DPC. The CDR3 sequence is 17 residues long. Germline V lookup: CDR1 KGHDR, CDR2 SFDVKD. V lost 2 bases and J lost 7; bases outside the gene matches: 10. This clonotype was detected a few times. This chain joins TRBV24-1 and TRBJ1-5; 10 bases align to TRBD1. This TCR was sampled from a woman aged 40 to 49 with alopecia areata. Some clones in this sample may be carry-over from other donors' samples. Material: whole blood, obtained in connection with sensitization to the hapten diphenylcyclopropenone (DPC). The CDR3 coding sequence is TGTGCCACCAGTGATTCGACAGGGGGCGCAGCGAGGCAGCCCCAGCATTTT. Encoded protein: CATSDSTGGAARQPQHF.